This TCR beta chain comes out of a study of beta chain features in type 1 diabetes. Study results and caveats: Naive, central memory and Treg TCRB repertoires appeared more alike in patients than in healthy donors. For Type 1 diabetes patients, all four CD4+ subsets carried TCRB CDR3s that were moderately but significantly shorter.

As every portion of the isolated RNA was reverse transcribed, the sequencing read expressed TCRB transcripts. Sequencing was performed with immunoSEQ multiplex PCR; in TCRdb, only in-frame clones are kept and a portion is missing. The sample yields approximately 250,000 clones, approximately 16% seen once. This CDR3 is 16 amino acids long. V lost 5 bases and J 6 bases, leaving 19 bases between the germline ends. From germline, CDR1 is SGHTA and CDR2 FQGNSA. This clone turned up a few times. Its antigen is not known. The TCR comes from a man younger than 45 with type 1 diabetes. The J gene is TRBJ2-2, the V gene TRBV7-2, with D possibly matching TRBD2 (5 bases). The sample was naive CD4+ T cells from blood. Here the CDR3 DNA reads TGTGCCAGCAGCCCGAGGATGCCGGGGTTGGCCGGGGAGCTGTTTTTT. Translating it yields CASSPRMPGLAGELFF.